Below, 27 T cell receptor beta chains from the same sample are listed, as sequenced in a study of OX40 agonist ivuxolimab in advanced cancers. Measured with immunoSEQ multiplex PCR; TCRdb has only the in-frame clones, and not every one. The top ten hold more than 0.9% of the sample, which has under 150,000 clones, 90% to 95% seen once. The input for sequencing was CD4+ or CD8+ T cells sorted from blood, taken in a trial of the OX40 agonist ivuxolimab. These receptors were taken from an adult with an advanced solid tumor such as melanoma, head and neck, liver or kidney cancer.

This chain joins TRBV7-9 and TRBJ1-5; 7 nucleotides agree with TRBD1. J gave up 2 bases and V 4 bases, and 8 bases lay outside the gene matches. Germline V CDR1 and CDR2: SEHNR, FQNEAQ (reference sequence). The CDR3 is 16 residues long. CDR3 bases: TGTGCCAGCAGCTACCAAACAGGGGAGGGCAATCAGCCCCAGCATTTT. The encoded protein is CASSYQTGEGNQPQHF.

This clone showed up just once. The rearrangement links TRBV5-1 to TRBJ2-3, with D unresolved. Germline V CDR1 and CDR2: SGHRS, YFSETQ. The CDR3 loop spans 12 amino acids. V dropped 5 bases and J dropped 1 base, with 5 bases sitting between them. This CDR3 reads CASSGGTDTQYF. The CDR3 DNA reads as TGCGCCAGCAGTGGGGGCACAGATACGCAGTATTTT.

The chain has TRBV19 and TRBJ1-1; D is possibly TRBD1 (6 bases). Trimming stripped 4 bases from V and 5 bases from J, with 17 bases between. The CDR3 has 15 amino acids. Germline loops: CDR1 LNHDA, CDR2 SQIVND (reference sequence). The CDR3 DNA sequence: TGTGCCAGTAGTACCCCAACAGGGCGGGGGACTGAAGCTTTCTTT. Protein sequence: CASSTPTGRGTEAFF.

The rearrangement uses TRBV9 and TRBJ1-1; D may be TRBD1 (6 bases). CDR3 length: 13 residues. V was pared by 6 bases and J by 4 bases, with 13 bases between. Per germline, CDR1 SGDLS and CDR2 YYNGEE. The CDR3 coding sequence is TGTGCCAGCACCATGGGAGGGGGCACTGAAGCTTTCTTT. Its protein product is CASTMGGGTEAFF.

J is TRBJ2-4 and V is TRBV7-9; 10 bases line up with TRBD2. The germline CDR1 and CDR2 sequences are SEHNR and FQNEAQ (reference sequence). J lost 2 bases, V lost 4 bases, and 8 bases had no gene match. This CDR3 region has 17 residues. The CDR3 nucleotides are TGTGCCAGCAGCTCTTGGCTAGCGGGAGCCTCCAAAAACATTCAGTACTTC. It encodes CASSSWLAGASKNIQYF.

This sequence joins TRBV6-5 and TRBJ2-2; 11 bases map to TRBD2. Losses at the gene ends were 6 bases for V and 5 bases for J; bases not matched to a gene: 2. The V gene's germline CDR1 is MNHEY and CDR2 SVGAGI. The CDR3 runs to 14 residues. The CDR3 nucleotides are TGTGCCAGCAGACTAGCGGGAGAGACCGGGGAGCTGTTTTTT. Encoded protein: CASRLAGETGELFF.

The J gene is TRBJ1-6, the V gene TRBV6-4; TRBD1 aligns across 9 bases. CDR3 size: 15 residues. V lost 6 bases, J lost 8 bases, and 8 bases stayed unmatched. The germline V gene encodes CDR1 MRHNA and CDR2 SNTAGT. The CDR3 DNA reads TGTGCCAGCAGACCACAGGGGGCATTTTATTCACCCCTCCACTTT. Encoded protein: CASRPQGAFYSPLHF.

The chain uses TRBV4-3 and TRBJ1-6; maybe TRBD1 (5 bases). V dropped 4 bases and J dropped 7 bases, with 11 bases sitting between them. Looked up from germline, CDR1 is LGHNA and CDR2 is YSLEER. This CDR3 has 14 amino acids. The CDR3 loop is CASSLRQLNSPLHF. Here the CDR3 DNA reads TGCGCCAGCAGCCTTAGACAGTTGAATTCACCCCTCCACTTT.

This sequence joins TRBV19 and TRBJ2-2; D ambiguous. CDR3 length equals 14 residues. Germline CDR1 and CDR2: LNHDA and SQIVND (reference sequence). Trimming took 3 bases from V and 9 from J, leaving 14 bases between them. The CDR3 loop is CASSIPGGFRELFF. CDR3 in DNA: TGTGCCAGTAGTATTCCCGGCGGCTTTAGGGAGCTGTTTTTT.

The V and J genes are TRBV11-2 and TRBJ1-1, with TRBD1 matching over 9 bases. This CDR3 spans 15 amino acids. V lost 5 bases to trimming and J lost 0 bases; unmatched junction nucleotides: 4. CDR1 is SGHAT and CDR2 is FQNNGV in the germline V gene. The CDR3 coding sequence is TGTGCCAGCAGCGCCGGGACAGGGCTGAACACTGAAGCTTTCTTT. Translating it yields CASSAGTGLNTEAFF. Full variable domain (outside the CDR3, taken from reference TRBV11-2 and TRBJ1-1): EAGVAQSPRYKIIEKRQSVAFWCNPISGHATLYWYQQILGQGPKLLIQFQNNGVVDDSQLPKDRFSAERLKGVDSTLKIQPAKLEDSAVYLCASSAGTGLNTEAFFGQGTRLTVV.

The chain has TRBV7-2 and TRBJ2-1; a possible D gene is TRBD2 (5 bases). The germline V gene encodes CDR1 SGHTA and CDR2 FQGNSA. The CDR3 runs 14 residues. With 4 bases removed from V and 8 bases from J, the gap between germline ends came to 15 bases. The CDR3 DNA reads TGTGCCAGCAGCTCCCGGACGGGGTGGGATGAGCAGTTCTTC. Translating gives CASSSRTGWDEQFF.

The chain has TRBV6-1 and TRBJ2-5; D remains unclear. Trimming cost V 5 bases and J 4 bases, with 5 bases left between them. The length of the CDR3 is 11 residues. Germline CDR1 is MNHNS and CDR2 is SASEGT. The CDR3 is CASSPIETQYF. CDR3 DNA: TGTGCCAGCAGTCCAATAGAGACCCAGTACTTC.

The chain links TRBV27 to TRBJ1-3; the match to TRBD1 covers 12 bases. The CDR3 loop spans 16 amino acids. Germline CDR1 is MNHEY and CDR2 is SMNVEV (reference sequence). V lost 5 bases to trimming and J lost 4 bases; unmatched junction nucleotides: 6. CDR3 in amino acids: CASSTTGQGAGNTIYF. CDR3 sequence (DNA): TGTGCCAGCAGTACAACGGGACAGGGGGCGGGAAACACCATATATTTT.

This sequence joins TRBV10-3 and TRBJ2-6; no clear D gene. This CDR3 region has 14 residues. The germline V gene encodes CDR1 ENHRY and CDR2 SYGVKD. Trimming removed 3 bases from V and 0 bases from J, with 3 bases in between. The chain's CDR3 is CAISDPSGANVLTF. The CDR3 DNA follows: TGTGCCATCAGTGATCCCTCTGGGGCCAACGTCCTGACTTTC.

V usage is TRBV4-3 and J usage is TRBJ1-4; 9 positions match TRBD1. J lost 7 bases, V lost 5 bases, and 11 bases had no gene match. This CDR3 is built from 16 residues. Germline loops: CDR1 LGHNA, CDR2 YSLEER. DNA of the CDR3: TGCGCCAGCAGCTCCGGGAGAGACAGGGGGTCTGAAAAACTGTTTTTT. Its translation is CASSSGRDRGSEKLFF.

This clone was observed a single time. The J gene is TRBJ2-2, the V gene TRBV7-7; 9 bases line up with TRBD1. The CDR3 length is 14 residues. V shed 5 bases and J 4 bases; nucleotides not matched to a gene: 2. Germline V gene sequence: CDR1 SSHAT, CDR2 FNYEAQ (reference sequence). The CDR3 here is CASSMTGGTGELFF. The DNA for the CDR3 is TGTGCCAGCAGCATGACAGGGGGCACCGGGGAGCTGTTTTTT.

This rearrangement joins TRBV7-8 to TRBJ1-1, with TRBD1 matching 8 bases. Unmatched junction bases numbered 13, after V lost 5 bases and J lost 8 bases. Germline lookup yields CDR1 SGHVS and CDR2 FQNEAQ. The CDR3 extends over 15 amino acids. The CDR3 bases are TGTGCCAGCAGCACCGTAGACCGGGACAGGAGAGAAGCTTTCTTT. Translating it yields CASSTVDRDRREAFF.

This chain uses TRBV7-2 with TRBJ2-7; 8 nucleotides align to TRBD2. Germline V gives CDR1 SGHTA, CDR2 FQGNSA. This CDR3 contains 16 residues. Germline trimming cut 1 base from V and 2 bases from J; bases unmatched to any gene: 7. The CDR3 loop is CASSLGPSGWAYEQYF. CDR3 in DNA: TGTGCCAGCAGCTTAGGACCTAGCGGGTGGGCCTACGAGCAGTACTTC. Full variable domain (rest looked up from reference TRBV7-2 and TRBJ2-7): GAGVSQSPSNKVTEKGKDVELRCDPISGHTALYWYRQSLGQGLEFLIYFQGNSAPDKSGLPSDRFSAERTGGSVSTLTIQRTQQEDSAVYLCASSLGPSGWAYEQYFGPGTRLTVT.

The chain recombines TRBV27 with TRBJ1-2; D is perhaps TRBD1 (5 bases). The CDR3 extends over 13 amino acids. V gave up 3 bases and J gave up 0 bases, with 5 bases separating them. Germline V gene lookup returns CDR1 MNHEY and CDR2 SMNVEV (reference sequence). The CDR3 loop is CASSFRANYGYTF. As DNA, the CDR3 is TGTGCCAGCAGTTTCAGGGCTAACTATGGCTACACCTTC.

The CDR3: CASSYSSEGLLSPLHF. Here the CDR3 DNA reads TGTGCCAGCAGTTACTCGAGTGAAGGTTTGCTTTCACCCCTCCACTTT. The chain employs TRBV6-5 and TRBJ1-6; unclear D gene. The germline V gene has CDR1 MNHEY and CDR2 SVGAGI. The CDR3 is 16 amino acids. V lost 0 bases, J lost 9 bases, and 15 bases lay in between.

The chain couples TRBV9 to TRBJ1-2; 10 bases map to TRBD1. There are 15 residues in the CDR3. The V gene end was trimmed by 1 base and the J gene end by 13 bases; junction bases not matched to a gene: 13. CDR1 and CDR2 from the germline V gene are SGDLS and YYNGEE. The CDR3 coding sequence is TGTGCCAGCAGCGTAAATAGTGACAGGGGGCCCGAGGGCACCTTC. Translating it yields CASSVNSDRGPEGTF.

The rearrangement links TRBV6-5 to TRBJ2-1, with TRBD1 as a possible D gene (6 bases). Trimming pared 5 bases from V and 0 bases from J, leaving 11 bases between. The CDR3 extends over 15 amino acids. CDR1 and CDR2 (germline): MNHEY, SVGAGI. CDR3 sequence reads: CASSQQTGSYNEQFF. In nucleotides, the CDR3 is TGTGCCAGCAGTCAACAGACAGGCTCCTACAATGAGCAGTTCTTC.

The chain couples TRBV6-1 to TRBJ1-1; TRBD1 aligns across 8 bases. CDR1 is MNHNS and CDR2 is SASEGT in the germline V gene. The CDR3 loop spans 14 amino acids. The junction had 8 bases not matched to a gene; V was cut back by 7 bases and J by 4 bases. The CDR3: CASTDREWGTEAFF. The DNA for the CDR3 is TGTGCCAGCACGGACAGGGAGTGGGGCACTGAAGCTTTCTTT.

The J gene is TRBJ1-2, the V gene TRBV5-1, with 9 bases aligning to TRBD1. The CDR3 extends over 15 amino acids. Germline V gene sequence: CDR1 SGHRS, CDR2 YFSETQ. The V segment lost 2 bases and the J segment 1 base; nucleotides outside the gene matches: 3. The chain's CDR3 is CASSFGDRVNYGYTF. CDR3 DNA sequence: TGCGCCAGCAGCTTTGGGGACAGGGTTAACTATGGCTACACCTTC. Full variable domain (rest looked up from reference TRBV5-1 and TRBJ1-2): KAGVTQTPRYLIKTRGQQVTLSCSPISGHRSVSWYQQTPGQGLQFLFEYFSETQRNKGNFPGRFSGRQFSNSRSEMNVSTLELGDSALYLCASSFGDRVNYGYTFGSGTRLTVV.

To note about this clone: The sample contains more than one DNA sequence encoding this CDR3. The chain joins TRBV21-1 to TRBJ2-7; whether TRBD1, the table's D call, matches the DNA was not checked. TRBV21-1 is assigned pseudogene status. CDR3 length: 16 residues. The CDR3 region is CASSKGDRVSSYEQYF. The CDR3 DNA follows: TGTGCCAGCAGCAAAGGGGACAGGGTTAGTTCCTACGAGCAGTACTTC.

The rearrangement joins TRBV11-3 to TRBJ2-3; TRBD2 matches 12 bases. This CDR3 is 17 amino acids long. The V gene end was trimmed by 1 base and the J gene end by 0 bases; junction bases not matched to a gene: 2. Germline CDR1 SGHNT, CDR2 YENEEA. CDR3 amino acids: CASSLGGTSGSTDTQYF. The DNA of the CDR3 is TGTGCCAGCAGCTTAGGGGGGACTAGCGGGAGCACAGATACGCAGTATTTT. Full variable domain (remainder filled in from reference TRBV11-3 and TRBJ2-3): EAGVVQSPRYKIIEKKQPVAFWCNPISGHNTLYWYLQNLGQGPELLIRYENEEAVDDSQLPKDRFSAERLKGVDSTLKIQPAELGDSAVYLCASSLGGTSGSTDTQYFGPGTRLTVL.

The chain recombines TRBV6-1 with TRBJ2-7; perhaps TRBD1 as D (5 bases). The CDR3 sequence is 12 residues long. The germline CDR1 and CDR2 sequences are MNHNS and SASEGT. V gave up 7 bases and J gave up 3 bases, with 10 bases separating them. The CDR3 nucleotides are TGTGCCAGCACCACGCAGGGCTACGAGCAGTACTTC. Translated: CASTTQGYEQYF.